This is a list of T cell receptor beta chains from one sample in a study of CD4 T cells in relation to SARS-CoV-2 and coronaviruses. No antigen is known for these receptors. Assay used: immunoSEQ multiplex PCR; TCRdb lists only in-frame clones, some missing. Of over 25,000 clones listed, over 60% are singletons. Sequenced sample: CD4+ T cells from PBMCs, cultured in vitro. Receptors originate from a human donor in good health. Each CDR3 is given without its conserved first and last residue.

V gene: TRBV3-1/TRBV3-2; J gene: TRBJ2-2; CDR3 protein: ASSQASGGGTGELF
V gene: TRBV12-3/TRBV12-4; J gene: TRBJ1-2; CDR3 protein: ASSLGAART
V gene: TRBV6-5; J gene: TRBJ2-3; CDR3 protein: ASSRTGGWADTQY
V gene: TRBV7-8; J gene: TRBJ2-1; CDR3 protein: ASSLGWRGAGYNEQF
V gene: TRBV11-2; J gene: TRBJ2-5; CDR3 protein: ASSHGPPRQGGAQETQY
V gene: TRBV27; J gene: TRBJ2-1; CDR3 protein: ASSFWGGWEQF
V gene: TRBV6-1; J gene: TRBJ2-1; CDR3 protein: ASMGLAGAGEQF
V gene: TRBV4-1; J gene: TRBJ2-7; CDR3 protein: ASSQEVPVGGVGEQY
V gene: TRBV28; J gene: TRBJ2-7; CDR3 protein: ASSPGGGAYEQY
V gene: TRBV11-2; J gene: TRBJ2-7; CDR3 protein: ASSEGGTSQAYEQY
V gene: TRBV9; J gene: TRBJ2-3; CDR3 protein: ASREAGVSTDTQY
V gene: TRBV9; J gene: TRBJ1-1; CDR3 protein: ASSVAQGVDTEAF
V gene: TRBV28; J gene: TRBJ1-2; CDR3 protein: ASSLSGQGAPEGGYT
V gene: TRBV5-5; J gene: TRBJ2-7; CDR3 protein: ASSFSWGPDEQY
V gene: TRBV5-5; J gene: TRBJ2-1; CDR3 protein: ASSGGLAGSYEQF
V gene: TRBV5-1; J gene: TRBJ2-1; CDR3 protein: ASSFGSGSYNEQF
V gene: TRBV12-5; J gene: TRBJ1-1; CDR3 protein: ASGRRTVMNTEAF
V gene: TRBV6-6; J gene: TRBJ2-7; CDR3 protein: ATSTPLAGGQYEQY
V gene: TRBV18; J gene: TRBJ2-5; CDR3 protein: ASSPPLETQY
V gene: TRBV6-5; J gene: TRBJ2-2; CDR3 protein: ASSRRGVELF
V gene: TRBV30; J gene: TRBJ1-2; CDR3 protein: AWSGGSGAWGYT
V gene: TRBV4-1; J gene: TRBJ2-7; CDR3 protein: ASSQRQGEDYEQY
V gene: TRBV20-1; J gene: TRBJ1-2; CDR3 protein: SARTAYGYT
V gene: TRBV9; J gene: TRBJ1-4; CDR3 protein: ASSVGPARKLF
V gene: TRBV19; J gene: TRBJ1-5; CDR3 protein: ASRTTGEGQPQH
V gene: TRBV29-1; J gene: TRBJ2-5; CDR3 protein: SVTSAQETQY
V gene: TRBV30; J gene: TRBJ1-2; CDR3 protein: AWSVLGKNYGYT
V gene: TRBV6-5; J gene: TRBJ1-1; CDR3 protein: ASKQTGTEAF
V gene: TRBV2; J gene: TRBJ2-7; CDR3 protein: ASSERGGSYEQY
V gene: TRBV4-2; J gene: TRBJ2-5; CDR3 protein: ASSQDIGSADGETQY
V gene: TRBV3-1/TRBV3-2; J gene: TRBJ1-2; CDR3 protein: ASSLAGQGAFYGYT
V gene: TRBV6-2/TRBV6-3; J gene: TRBJ1-3; CDR3 protein: ASSYTQRRNTIY
V gene: TRBV4-1; J gene: TRBJ2-1; CDR3 protein: ASSPGPFSYNEQF
V gene: TRBV7-9; J gene: TRBJ2-4; CDR3 protein: ASSSPSSNIQY
V gene: TRBV7-9; J gene: TRBJ2-7; CDR3 protein: ASSPPGGGSYEQY
V gene: TRBV2; J gene: TRBJ2-5; CDR3 protein: ASSEDKSGGQSRETQY
V gene: TRBV5-4; J gene: TRBJ2-2; CDR3 protein: ASSPGTVRNTGELF
V gene: TRBV7-2; J gene: TRBJ2-5; CDR3 protein: ASSSDPSSAKKTQY
V gene: TRBV7-2; J gene: TRBJ2-4; CDR3 protein: ASSGGVAKNIQY
V gene: TRBV7-6; J gene: TRBJ2-3; CDR3 protein: ASSLEAGLASWADTQY
V gene: TRBV29-1; J gene: TRBJ1-5; CDR3 protein: SVRPGASDQPQH
V gene: TRBV19; J gene: TRBJ1-5; CDR3 protein: ASSKKTAVNQPQH
V gene: TRBV19; J gene: TRBJ1-4; CDR3 protein: ASRAGQARGNEKLF
V gene: TRBV7-2; J gene: TRBJ2-7; CDR3 protein: ASSLGQGAYEQY
V gene: TRBV2; J gene: TRBJ1-6; CDR3 protein: ASSELGTPRDNSPLH
V gene: TRBV10-3; J gene: TRBJ2-7; CDR3 protein: AISTKTGRHEQY
V gene: TRBV3-1/TRBV3-2; J gene: TRBJ2-6; CDR3 protein: ASSPGLASSGANVLT
V gene: TRBV6-6; J gene: TRBJ2-2; CDR3 protein: ASTPAGELF
V gene: TRBV2; J gene: TRBJ2-1; CDR3 protein: ASSEVAGGPPF
V gene: TRBV5-1; J gene: TRBJ2-4; CDR3 protein: ASSLPGTVPY
V gene: TRBV27; J gene: TRBJ1-6; CDR3 protein: ASSLTWGGRGSPLH